This T cell receptor (beta chain) is from a study of blood T cell repertoires in COVID-19. Study information: Sites in the United States, Italy and Spain provided acute and convalescent COVID-19 samples.

V lost 1 base to trimming and J lost 8 bases, with 14 bases between them. The CDR3 loop spans 15 amino acids. Germline V gene lookup returns CDR1 SGHDN and CDR2 FVKESK. Per the study methods: Reference gene primer amplification yielded estimated nucleated cell counts. Sequencing was performed with immunoSEQ multiplex PCR; in TCRdb, only in-frame clones are kept and a portion is missing. V and J calls and clone size come straight from that table; D and trimming were deduced from the DNA. The sample carries about 250,000 clones, 85% to 90% recorded once. This chain joins TRBV14 and TRBJ1-4; D call uncertain. The clonotype originates from a man older than 75 with acute or convalescent COVID-19. Sequencing was performed on peripheral blood. This CDR3 reads CASSQAGIRGEKLFF. The CDR3 coding sequence is TGTGCCAGCAGCCAAGCCGGGATCCGTGGGGAAAAACTGTTTTTT.